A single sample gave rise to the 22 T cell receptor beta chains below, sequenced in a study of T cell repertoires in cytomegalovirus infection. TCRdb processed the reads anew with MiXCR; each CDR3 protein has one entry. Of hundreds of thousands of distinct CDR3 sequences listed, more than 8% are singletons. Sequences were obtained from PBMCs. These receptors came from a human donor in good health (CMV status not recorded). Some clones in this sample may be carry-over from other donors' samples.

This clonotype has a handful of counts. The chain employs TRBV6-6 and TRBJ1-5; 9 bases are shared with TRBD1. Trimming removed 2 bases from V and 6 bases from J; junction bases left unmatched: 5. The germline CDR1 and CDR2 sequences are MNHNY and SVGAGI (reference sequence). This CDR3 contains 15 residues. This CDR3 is CASSYGGQGFQPQHF. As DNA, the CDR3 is TGTGCCAGCAGTTACGGTGGACAGGGGTTTCAGCCCCAGCATTTT.

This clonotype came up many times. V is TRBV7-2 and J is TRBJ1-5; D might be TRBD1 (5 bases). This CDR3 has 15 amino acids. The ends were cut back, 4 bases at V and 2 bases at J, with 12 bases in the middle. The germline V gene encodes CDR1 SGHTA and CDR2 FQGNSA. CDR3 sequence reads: CASSYSGSGNQPQHF. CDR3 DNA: TGTGCCAGCAGCTACTCAGGGTCCGGCAATCAGCCCCAGCATTTT.

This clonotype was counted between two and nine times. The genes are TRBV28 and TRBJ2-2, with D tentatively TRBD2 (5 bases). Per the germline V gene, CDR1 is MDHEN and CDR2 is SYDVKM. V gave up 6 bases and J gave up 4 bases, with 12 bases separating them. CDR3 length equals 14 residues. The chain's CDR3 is CASRRGTTTGELFF. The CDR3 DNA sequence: TGTGCCAGCAGACGGGGTACGACCACCGGGGAGCTGTTTTTT.

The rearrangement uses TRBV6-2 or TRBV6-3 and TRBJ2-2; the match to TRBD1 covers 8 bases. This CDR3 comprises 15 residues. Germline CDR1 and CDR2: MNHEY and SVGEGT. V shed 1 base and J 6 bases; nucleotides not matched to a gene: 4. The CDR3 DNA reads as TGTGCCAGCAGTTACTGGGTGACAGGGGCCGGGGAGCTGTTTTTT. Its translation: CASSYWVTGAGELFF.

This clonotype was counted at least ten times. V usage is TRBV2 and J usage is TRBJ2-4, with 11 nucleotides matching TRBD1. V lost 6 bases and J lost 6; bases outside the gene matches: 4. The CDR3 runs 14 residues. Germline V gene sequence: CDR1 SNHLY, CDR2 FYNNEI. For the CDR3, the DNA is TGTGCCAGCAGCGATGGGACAGGGGGAAACATTCAGTACTTC. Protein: CASSDGTGGNIQYF.

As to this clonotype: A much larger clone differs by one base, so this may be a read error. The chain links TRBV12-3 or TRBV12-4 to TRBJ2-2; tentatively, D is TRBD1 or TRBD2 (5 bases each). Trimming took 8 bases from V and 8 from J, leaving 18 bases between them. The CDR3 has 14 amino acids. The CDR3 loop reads CASGRNGHLGELFF. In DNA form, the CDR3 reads TGTGCCAGCGGGAGAAATGGACACTTAGGGGAGCTGTTTTTT.

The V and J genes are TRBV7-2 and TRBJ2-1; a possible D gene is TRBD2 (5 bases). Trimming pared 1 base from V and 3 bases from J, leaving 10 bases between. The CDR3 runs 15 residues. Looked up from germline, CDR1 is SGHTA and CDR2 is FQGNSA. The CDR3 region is CASSLDLGNYNEQFF. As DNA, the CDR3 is TGTGCCAGCAGCTTAGATCTCGGGAACTACAATGAGCAGTTCTTC.

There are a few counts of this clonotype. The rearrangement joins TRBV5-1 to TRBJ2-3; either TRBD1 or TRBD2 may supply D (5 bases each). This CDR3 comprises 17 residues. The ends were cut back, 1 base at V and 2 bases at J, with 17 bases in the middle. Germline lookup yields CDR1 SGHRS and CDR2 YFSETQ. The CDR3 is CASSLRDHREYTDTQYF. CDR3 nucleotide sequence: TGCGCCAGCAGCTTGAGGGACCATCGAGAATACACAGATACGCAGTATTTT.

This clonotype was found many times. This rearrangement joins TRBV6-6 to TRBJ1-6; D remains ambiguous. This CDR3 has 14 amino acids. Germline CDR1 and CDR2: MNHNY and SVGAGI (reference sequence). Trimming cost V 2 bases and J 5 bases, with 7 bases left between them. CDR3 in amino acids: CASSYVADNSPLHF. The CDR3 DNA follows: TGTGCCAGCAGTTACGTGGCAGATAATTCACCCCTCCACTTT.

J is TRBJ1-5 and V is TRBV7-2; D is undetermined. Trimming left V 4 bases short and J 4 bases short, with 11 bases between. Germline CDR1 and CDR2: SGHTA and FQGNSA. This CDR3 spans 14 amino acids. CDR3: CASSSGLRNQPQHF. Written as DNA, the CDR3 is TGTGCCAGCAGCTCGGGTCTAAGGAATCAGCCCCAGCATTTT.

This CDR3 reads CASSPWPPALHF. The CDR3 DNA reads as TGTGCCAGCAGTCCATGGCCCCCCGCCCTCCACTTT. V gene TRBV28 combines with J gene TRBJ1-6; D call uncertain. This CDR3 is 12 amino acids long. Looked up from germline, CDR1 is MDHEN and CDR2 is SYDVKM. With 5 bases removed from V and 14 bases from J, the gap between germline ends came to 13 bases. Filled out from reference TRBV28 and TRBJ1-6, the complete variable domain reads DVKVTQSSRYLVKRTGEKVFLECVQDMDHENMFWYRQDPGLGLRLIYFSYDVKMKEKGDIPEGYSVSREKKERFSLILESASTNQTSMYLCASSPWPPALHFGNGTRLTVT.

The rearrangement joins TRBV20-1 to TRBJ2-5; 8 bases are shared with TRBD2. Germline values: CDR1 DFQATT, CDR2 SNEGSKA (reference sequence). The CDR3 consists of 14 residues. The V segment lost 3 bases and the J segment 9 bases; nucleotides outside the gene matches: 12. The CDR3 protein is CSARGAGGSRAQYF. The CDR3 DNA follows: TGCAGTGCTAGGGGTGCGGGGGGCTCGCGGGCCCAGTACTTC.

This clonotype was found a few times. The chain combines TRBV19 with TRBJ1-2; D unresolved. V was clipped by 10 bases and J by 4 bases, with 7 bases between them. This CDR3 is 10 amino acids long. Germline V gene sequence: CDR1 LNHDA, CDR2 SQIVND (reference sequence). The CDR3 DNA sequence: TGTGCCACCGGAGGCTATGGCTACACCTTC. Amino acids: CATGGYGYTF.

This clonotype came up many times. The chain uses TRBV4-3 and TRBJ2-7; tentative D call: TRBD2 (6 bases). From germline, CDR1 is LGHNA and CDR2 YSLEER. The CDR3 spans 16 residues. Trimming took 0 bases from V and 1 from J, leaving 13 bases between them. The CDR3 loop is CASSQEGRGLSYEQYF. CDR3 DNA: TGCGCCAGCAGCCAAGAGGGACGGGGGTTGTCCTACGAGCAGTACTTC.

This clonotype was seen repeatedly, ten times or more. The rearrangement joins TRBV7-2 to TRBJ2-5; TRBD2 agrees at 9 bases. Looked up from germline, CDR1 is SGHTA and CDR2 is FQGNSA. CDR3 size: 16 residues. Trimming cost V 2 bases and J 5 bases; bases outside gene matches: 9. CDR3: CASSLRSGGLLETQYF. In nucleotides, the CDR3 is TGTGCCAGCAGCTTAAGGAGCGGGGGGCTTTTGGAGACCCAGTACTTC.

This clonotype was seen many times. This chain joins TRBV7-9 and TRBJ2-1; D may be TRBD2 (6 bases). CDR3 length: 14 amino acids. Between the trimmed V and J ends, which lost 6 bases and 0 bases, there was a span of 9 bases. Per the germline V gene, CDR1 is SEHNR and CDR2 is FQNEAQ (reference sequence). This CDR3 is CASRVGSSYNEQFF. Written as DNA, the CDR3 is TGTGCCAGCAGGGTCGGGAGCTCCTACAATGAGCAGTTCTTC.

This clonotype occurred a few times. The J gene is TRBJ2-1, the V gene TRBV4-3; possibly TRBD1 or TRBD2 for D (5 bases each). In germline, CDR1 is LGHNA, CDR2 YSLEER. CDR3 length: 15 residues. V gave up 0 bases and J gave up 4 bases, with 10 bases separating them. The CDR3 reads CASSQDRDVYNEQFF. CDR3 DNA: TGCGCCAGCAGCCAAGATCGGGACGTATACAATGAGCAGTTCTTC.

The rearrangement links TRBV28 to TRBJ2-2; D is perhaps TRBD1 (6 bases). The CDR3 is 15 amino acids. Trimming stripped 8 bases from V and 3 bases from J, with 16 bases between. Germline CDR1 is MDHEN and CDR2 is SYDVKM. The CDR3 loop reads CASRPTGTHTGELFF. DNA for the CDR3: TGTGCCAGCCGACCCACAGGGACCCACACCGGGGAGCTGTTTTTT.

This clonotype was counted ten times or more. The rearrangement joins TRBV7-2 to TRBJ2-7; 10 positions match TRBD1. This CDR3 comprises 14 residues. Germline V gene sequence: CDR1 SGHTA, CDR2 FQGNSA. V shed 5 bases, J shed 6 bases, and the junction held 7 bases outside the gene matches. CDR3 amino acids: CASSLRQGASEQYF. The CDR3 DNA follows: TGTGCCAGCAGCCTTAGACAGGGGGCATCCGAGCAGTACTTC.

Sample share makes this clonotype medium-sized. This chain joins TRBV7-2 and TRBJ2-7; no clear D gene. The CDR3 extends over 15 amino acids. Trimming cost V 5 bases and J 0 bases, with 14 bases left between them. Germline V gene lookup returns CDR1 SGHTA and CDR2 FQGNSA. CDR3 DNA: TGTGCCAGCAGCACCTTAGCAATGAGCTCCTACGAGCAGTACTTC. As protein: CASSTLAMSSYEQYF.

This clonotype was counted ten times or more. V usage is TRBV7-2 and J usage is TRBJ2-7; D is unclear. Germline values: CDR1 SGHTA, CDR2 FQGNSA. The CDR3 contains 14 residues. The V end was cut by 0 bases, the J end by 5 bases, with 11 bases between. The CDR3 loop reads CASSLAISGHEQYF. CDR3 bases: TGTGCCAGCAGCTTAGCGATCTCGGGCCACGAGCAGTACTTC.

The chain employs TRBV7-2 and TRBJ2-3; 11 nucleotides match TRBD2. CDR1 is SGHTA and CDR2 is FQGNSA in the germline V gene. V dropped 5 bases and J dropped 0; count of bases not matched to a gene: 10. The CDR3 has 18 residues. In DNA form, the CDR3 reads TGTGCCAGCAGCCCAACGTCTTCTAGCGGGGGGAGCACAGATACGCAGTATTTT. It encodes CASSPTSSSGGSTDTQYF.